The 15 T cell receptor beta chains reported below all come from one sample, sequenced in a study of OX40 agonist ivuxolimab in advanced cancers. The protocol was immunoSEQ multiplex PCR, while the TCRdb copy is restricted to in-frame clones and leaves out a portion. The table lists some 85,000 clones, 75% to 95% of them singletons. This specimen was CD4+ or CD8+ T cells sorted from blood, taken in a trial of the OX40 agonist ivuxolimab. These TCRs come from an adult with an advanced solid tumor such as melanoma, head and neck, liver or kidney cancer.

This clone was recorded a few times. This chain uses TRBV18 with TRBJ1-4; TRBD1 might be the D (6 bases). Deletions cut 3 bases from V and 7 bases from J, with 12 bases between. This CDR3 spans 14 amino acids. CDR1 and CDR2 from the germline V gene are KGHSH and LQKENI. This CDR3 is CASSPGGGSEKLFF. Here the CDR3 DNA reads TGTGCCAGCTCACCGGGCGGGGGCAGTGAAAAACTGTTTTTT.

This chain joins TRBV18 and TRBJ2-7; D might be TRBD1 (6 bases). Germline CDR1 KGHSH, CDR2 LQKENI. The CDR3 length is 16 residues. V dropped 2 bases and J dropped 4 bases, with 18 bases sitting between them. CDR3: CASSPTYRVLGYEQYF. CDR3 sequence (DNA): TGTGCCAGCTCACCAACGTACAGGGTATTGGGGTACGAGCAGTACTTC.

The sample holds a few counts of this clone. The chain links TRBV7-2 to TRBJ1-2; D possibly corresponds to TRBD1 (5 bases). V dropped 1 base and J dropped 7 bases, with 16 bases sitting between them. This CDR3 contains 15 residues. Germline V lookup: CDR1 SGHTA, CDR2 FQGNSA. The chain's CDR3 is CASSLVTGPGGGYTF. The CDR3 DNA sequence: TGTGCCAGCAGCTTAGTAACAGGCCCGGGAGGTGGCTACACCTTC.

As for this clone: Within the sample, other DNA sequences also encode this same CDR3. The genes are TRBV6-5 and TRBJ2-5, with 11 bases aligning to TRBD1. The CDR3 totals 16 residues. Germline lookup yields CDR1 MNHEY and CDR2 SVGAGI. V was pared by 2 bases and J by 4 bases, with 6 bases of the junction left unmatched. In nucleotides, the CDR3 is TGTGCCAGCAGTTACGGACAGGGGGCGGGGGGAGAGACCCAGTACTTC. Encoded protein: CASSYGQGAGGETQYF.

This clone was recorded only once. This chain links TRBV10-3 with TRBJ2-7; TRBD2 agrees at 7 bases. The CDR3 sequence is 13 residues long. Trimming removed 2 bases from V and 7 bases from J; junction bases left unmatched: 5. Germline V gives CDR1 ENHRY, CDR2 SYGVKD. CDR3 nucleotide sequence: TGTGCCATCAGTGAGACGGACGGGGGGGAGCAGTACTTC. This encodes CAISETDGGEQYF.

This rearrangement joins TRBV25-1 to TRBJ2-3; D may be TRBD1 or TRBD2 (6 bases each). This CDR3 has 16 residues. Trimming removed 3 bases at V and 4 bases at J, with 17 bases between. Germline CDR1 is MGHDK and CDR2 is SYGVNS. This CDR3 is CASSDQRGVSADTQYF. The DNA of the CDR3 is TGTGCCAGCAGTGATCAAAGGGGGGTGTCGGCAGATACGCAGTATTTT.

DNA for the CDR3: TGTGCCTGGAGTTTTACGGGCGGGGAGCTGTTTTTT. Protein product: CAWSFTGGELFF. The gene calls are TRBV30 and TRBJ2-2; no clear D gene. The CDR3 runs to 12 residues. CDR1 and CDR2 from the germline V gene are GTSNPN and SVGIG (reference sequence). V lost 2 bases to trimming and J lost 7 bases, with 8 bases between them. Drawing the rest from reference TRBV30 and TRBJ2-2, the complete variable domain is SQTIHQWPATLVQPVGSPLSLECTVEGTSNPNLYWYRQAAGRGLQLLFYSVGIGQISSEVPQNLSASRPQDRQFILSSKKLLLSDSGFYLCAWSFTGGELFFGEGSRLTVL.

The chain recombines TRBV28 with TRBJ1-2; possible D gene TRBD1, 5 bases. V was shortened by 7 bases and J by 2 bases, with 17 bases between the two germline ends. CDR1 and CDR2 from the germline V gene are MDHEN and SYDVKM. The CDR3 is 15 residues long. The CDR3 loop is CASIPRGGGNYGYTF. The CDR3 coding sequence is TGTGCCAGCATCCCTCGTGGGGGAGGGAACTATGGCTACACCTTC.

The chain combines TRBV7-2 with TRBJ2-5; the D call may be TRBD1 or TRBD2 (5 bases each). CDR1 and CDR2 from the germline V gene are SGHTA and FQGNSA. Trimming removed 5 bases from V and 5 bases from J, with 12 bases in between. The CDR3 is 13 residues long. CDR3 sequence reads: CASSPSWGETQYF. The CDR3 DNA reads as TGTGCCAGCAGCCCCTCGTGGGGGGAGACCCAGTACTTC.

This sequence joins TRBV10-3 and TRBJ2-5; the D gene is possibly TRBD2 (6 bases). Trimming stripped 4 bases from V and 5 bases from J, with 8 bases between. The CDR3 sequence is 12 residues long. Germline V gene sequence: CDR1 ENHRY, CDR2 SYGVKD. The CDR3 DNA sequence: TGTGCCATCAGTGCGGGAGTGGAGACCCAGTACTTC. Its protein product is CAISAGVETQYF.

This clone has a handful of counts. V is TRBV6-6 and J is TRBJ2-1, with D possibly TRBD1 on 5 matching bases. V lost 3 bases and J 5 bases, leaving 14 bases between the germline ends. Germline assignment: CDR1 MNHNY and CDR2 SVGAGI (reference sequence). CDR3 length: 15 residues. The CDR3 nucleotides are TGTGCCAGCAGTTATCAGGGAAGGGCGAACAATGAGCAGTTCTTC. Protein sequence: CASSYQGRANNEQFF.

The V gene is TRBV28, the J gene TRBJ1-4; no reliable D call. V was clipped by 6 bases and J by 4 bases, with 18 bases between them. The germline gives CDR1 MDHEN, CDR2 SYDVKM. The CDR3 is made up of 16 amino acids. The CDR3 loop reads CASRLGFGSINEKLFF. The CDR3 nucleotides are TGTGCCAGCAGATTGGGGTTCGGATCTATTAATGAAAAACTGTTTTTT.

The chain is built from TRBV27 and TRBJ2-7; unclear D gene. The V end was cut by 4 bases, the J end by 0 bases, with 7 bases between. The CDR3 is 13 amino acids. Germline CDR1 is MNHEY and CDR2 is SMNVEV (reference sequence). CDR3 coding DNA: TGTGCCAGCAGTTATGGCGGCTCCTACGAGCAGTACTTC. Translating gives CASSYGGSYEQYF.

The chain joins TRBV29-1 to TRBJ2-1; D gene ambiguous. CDR1 is SQVTM and CDR2 is ANQGSEA in the germline V gene. Trimming took 5 bases from V and 10 from J, leaving 12 bases between them. The CDR3 extends over 11 amino acids. The CDR3 sequence: CSVQRNGEQFF. CDR3 sequence (DNA): TGCAGCGTTCAACGGAACGGAGAGCAGTTCTTC.

The V and J genes are TRBV7-2 and TRBJ2-7; D is unclear. Germline V CDR1 and CDR2: SGHTA, FQGNSA. The V end lost 4 bases, the J end lost 7 bases, and 14 bases lay between the germline ends. This CDR3 has 13 residues. CDR3 in DNA: TGTGCCAGCAGCTCCTCACGGGTGGTTGAGCAGTACTTC. Translation gives CASSSSRVVEQYF.